A selection of T cell receptor beta chains follows, all from one sample in a study of CD8+ T cells in alopecia areata. The repertoire was sequenced with immunoSEQ multiplex PCR; TCRdb's copy has only in-frame clones and lacks some. The profile shows about 40,000 clones, around 90% of them singletons. The sample consisted of CD8+ T cells sorted from blood, taken at week 24, from a patient treated with tofacitinib. These receptors came from a human donor with alopecia areata. The CDR3 runs from the conserved cysteine through the conserved F or W. The D gene is left open where the match is weak.

j_call d_call v_call cdr3_nt cdr3_aa
TRBJ2-5 NA TRBV29-1 TGCAGCGTTGTTGTCCTCTGGGGGGTTCAAGAGACCCAGTACTTC CSVVVLWGVQETQYF
TRBJ2-3 TRBD2 TRBV29-1 TGCAGCGTTGGTATGGTCAGCGGGGGGCTTCTTAGCACAGATACGCAGTATTTT CSVGMVSGGLLSTDTQYF
TRBJ2-7 NA TRBV29-1 TGCAGCGTTGAAGGTAGGGAGGACACCTACGAGCAGTACTTC CSVEGREDTYEQYF
TRBJ2-3 NA TRBV28 TGTGCCAGCAGCCCGGCAGAGGACACGGGCACAGATACGCAGTATTTT CASSPAEDTGTDTQYF
TRBJ2-7 NA TRBV19 TGTGCCAGTAGTATTGGACCCTTTTCCTACGAGCAGTACTTC CASSIGPFSYEQYF
TRBJ2-5 TRBD1 TRBV28 TGTGCCAGCAGCTCGTCCGGACAGGCGGAAGAGACCCAGTACTTC CASSSSGQAEETQYF
TRBJ2-1 NA TRBV6-6 TGTGCCAGCAGTTTTGGGTCTTACAATGAGCAGTTCTTC CASSFGSYNEQFF
TRBJ2-5 TRBD1 TRBV7-9 TGTGCCAGCAGCTTGACAGGGGAAGGGATCCAAGAGACCCAGTACTTC CASSLTGEGIQETQYF
TRBJ2-2 TRBD1 TRBV29-1 TGCAGCGTTCGGGACAGGGAGTTCGGGGAGCTGTTTTTT CSVRDREFGELFF
TRBJ2-3 NA TRBV19 TGTGCCAGTAGCCGCCCGAGGGACCCTAGCACAGATACGCAGTATTTT CASSRPRDPSTDTQYF
TRBJ2-7 NA TRBV27 TGTGCCAGCAGGACCTACGAGCAGTACTTC CASRTYEQYF
TRBJ2-7 NA TRBV6-6 TGTGCCAGCAGTTATGCACAGGGAATTTCCTACGAGCAGTACTTC CASSYAQGISYEQYF
TRBJ2-7 NA TRBV27 TGTGCCAGCAGTCCCTCCCTGGGATACGAGCAGTACTTC CASSPSLGYEQYF
TRBJ2-7 TRBD1 TRBV29-1 TGCAGCGTTGAATCCAGGGGGTCCTACGAGCAGTACTTC CSVESRGSYEQYF
TRBJ1-2 TRBD1 TRBV5-5 TGTGCCAGCAGCTTACGGACAGGGCATAACTATGGCTACACCTTC CASSLRTGHNYGYTF